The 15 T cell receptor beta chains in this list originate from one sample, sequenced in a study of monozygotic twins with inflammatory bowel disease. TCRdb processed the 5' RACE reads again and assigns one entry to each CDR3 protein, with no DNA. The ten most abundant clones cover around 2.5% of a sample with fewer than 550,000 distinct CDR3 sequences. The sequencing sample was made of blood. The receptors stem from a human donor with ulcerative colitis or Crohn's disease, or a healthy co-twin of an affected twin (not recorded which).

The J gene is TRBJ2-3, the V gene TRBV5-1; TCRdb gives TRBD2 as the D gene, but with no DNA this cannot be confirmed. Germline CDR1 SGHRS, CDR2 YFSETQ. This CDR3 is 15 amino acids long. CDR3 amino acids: CASSRLAASTDTQYF.

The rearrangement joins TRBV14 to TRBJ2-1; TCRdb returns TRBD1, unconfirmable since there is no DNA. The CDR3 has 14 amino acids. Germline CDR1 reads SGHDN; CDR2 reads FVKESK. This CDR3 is CASSQPRVGNEQFF.

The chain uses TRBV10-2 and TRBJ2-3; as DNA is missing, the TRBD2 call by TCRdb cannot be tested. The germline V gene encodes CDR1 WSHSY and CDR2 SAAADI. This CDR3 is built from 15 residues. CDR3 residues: CASNMDSSFGDTQYF.

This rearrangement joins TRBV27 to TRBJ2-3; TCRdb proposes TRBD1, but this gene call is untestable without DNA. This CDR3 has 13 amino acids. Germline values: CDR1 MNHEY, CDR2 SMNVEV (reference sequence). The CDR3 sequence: CAVRDSYTDTQYF.

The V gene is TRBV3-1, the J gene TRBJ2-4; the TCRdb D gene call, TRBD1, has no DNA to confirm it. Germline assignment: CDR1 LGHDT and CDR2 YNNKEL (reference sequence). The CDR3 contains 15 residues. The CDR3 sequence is CASSQVTDWGNIQYF.

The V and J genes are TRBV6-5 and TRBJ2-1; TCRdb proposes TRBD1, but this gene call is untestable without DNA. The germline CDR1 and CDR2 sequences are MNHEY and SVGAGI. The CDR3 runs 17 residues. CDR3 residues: CASSRPRVGGSYNEQFF.

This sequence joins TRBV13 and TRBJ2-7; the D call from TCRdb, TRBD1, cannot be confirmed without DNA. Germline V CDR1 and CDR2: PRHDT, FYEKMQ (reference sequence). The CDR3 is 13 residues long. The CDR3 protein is CASSPPSFYEQYF.

The CDR3 reads CASSQTGGLTDTQYF. V gene TRBV25-1 combines with J gene TRBJ2-3; no DNA is available, so the TRBD1 call from TCRdb remains unchecked. Germline CDR1 and CDR2: MGHDK and SYGVNS. CDR3 size: 15 residues.

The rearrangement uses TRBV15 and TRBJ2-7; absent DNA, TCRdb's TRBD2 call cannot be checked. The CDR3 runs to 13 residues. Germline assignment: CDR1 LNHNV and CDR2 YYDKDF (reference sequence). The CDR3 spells CATSRGTAGEQYF. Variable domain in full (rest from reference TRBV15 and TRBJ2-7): DAMVIQNPRYQVTQFGKPVTLSCSQTLNHNVMYWYQQKSSQAPKLLFHYYDKDFNNEADTPDNFQSRRPNTSFCFLDIRSPGLGDTAMYLCATSRGTAGEQYFGPGTRLTVT.

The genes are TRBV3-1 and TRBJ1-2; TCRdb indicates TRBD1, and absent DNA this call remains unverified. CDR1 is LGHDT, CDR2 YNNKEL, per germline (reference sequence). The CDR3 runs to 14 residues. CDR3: CASSPRAGYDGYTF.

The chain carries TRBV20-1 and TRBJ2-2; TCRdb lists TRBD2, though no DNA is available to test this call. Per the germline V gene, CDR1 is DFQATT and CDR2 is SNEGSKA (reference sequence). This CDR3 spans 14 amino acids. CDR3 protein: CSASAGARTGELFF.

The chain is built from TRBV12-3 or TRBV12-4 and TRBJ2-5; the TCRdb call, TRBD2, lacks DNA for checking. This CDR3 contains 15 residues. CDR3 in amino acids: CASRRTSGGSLTQYF.

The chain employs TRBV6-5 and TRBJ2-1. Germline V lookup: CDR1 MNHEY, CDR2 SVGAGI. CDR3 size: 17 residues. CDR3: CASSYLGSAASYNEQFF.

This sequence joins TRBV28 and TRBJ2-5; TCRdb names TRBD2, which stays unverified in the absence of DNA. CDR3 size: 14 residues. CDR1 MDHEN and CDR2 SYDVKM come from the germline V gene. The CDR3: CASSHIAGEETQYF.

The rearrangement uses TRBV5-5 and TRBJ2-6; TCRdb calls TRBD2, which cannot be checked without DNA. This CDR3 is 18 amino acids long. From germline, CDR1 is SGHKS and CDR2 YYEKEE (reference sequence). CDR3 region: CASSLRTPSPSGANVLTF.